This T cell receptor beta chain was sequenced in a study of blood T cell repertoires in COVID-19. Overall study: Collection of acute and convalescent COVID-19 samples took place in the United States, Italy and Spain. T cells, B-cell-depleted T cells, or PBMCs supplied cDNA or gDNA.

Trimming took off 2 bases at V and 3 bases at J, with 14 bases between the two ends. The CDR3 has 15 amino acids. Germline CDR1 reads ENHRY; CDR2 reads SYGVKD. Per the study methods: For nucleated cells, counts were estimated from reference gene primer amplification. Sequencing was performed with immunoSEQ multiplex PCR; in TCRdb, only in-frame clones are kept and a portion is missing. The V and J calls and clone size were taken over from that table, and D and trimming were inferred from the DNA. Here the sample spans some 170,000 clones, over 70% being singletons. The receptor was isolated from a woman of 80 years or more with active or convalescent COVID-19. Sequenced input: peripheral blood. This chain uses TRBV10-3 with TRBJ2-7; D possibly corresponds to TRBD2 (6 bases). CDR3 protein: CAISEVGGVSYEQYF. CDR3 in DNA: TGTGCCATCAGTGAGGTGGGGGGTGTCAGCTACGAGCAGTACTTC.